A single sample is the source of the 22 T cell receptor beta chains below, sequenced in a study of blood T cell repertoires in COVID-19. Sequencing used immunoSEQ multiplex PCR; TCRdb keeps in-frame clones, though not all of them. The data hold roughly 130,000 clones, with about 85% observed a single time. The sequencing sample was made of peripheral blood. These receptors were taken from a man in his forties with active or convalescent COVID-19.

The chain employs TRBV18 and TRBJ2-1, with D possibly TRBD2 on 6 matching bases. Germline-derived CDR1 and CDR2 are KGHSH and LQKENI. The CDR3 extends over 13 amino acids. With 7 bases removed from V and 9 bases from J, the gap between germline ends came to 16 bases. CDR3 bases: TGTGCCAGCTGCCCCATCGGGGGAGGTGAGCAGTTCTTC. Its translation is CASCPIGGGEQFF.

The V call is TRBV5-1, the J call TRBJ1-3, with 11 bases that match TRBD1. The ends lost 4 bases at V and 1 base at J; junction bases unmatched: 7. This CDR3 is built from 17 residues. CDR1 is SGHRS, CDR2 YFSETQ, per germline. The CDR3 DNA reads TGCGCCAGCAGCCACTCCGGGACAGGGGGATCTGGAAACACCATATATTTT. As protein: CASSHSGTGGSGNTIYF.

The J gene is TRBJ1-3, the V gene TRBV27; TRBD1 agrees at 12 bases. V lost 5 bases to trimming and J lost 0 bases; unmatched junction nucleotides: 11. This CDR3 spans 19 amino acids. Germline CDR1 MNHEY, CDR2 SMNVEV (reference sequence). CDR3 loop: CASSPSGTGGYPSGNTIYF. CDR3 sequence (DNA): TGTGCCAGCAGTCCATCCGGGACAGGGGGCTACCCCTCTGGAAACACCATATATTTT.

The chain employs TRBV18 and TRBJ2-5; tentative D call: TRBD1 (6 bases). The CDR3 spans 13 residues. Trimming took off 4 bases at V and 1 base at J, with 7 bases between the two ends. Germline V gene sequence: CDR1 KGHSH, CDR2 LQKENI. The CDR3 sequence is CASSLRGQETQYF. In DNA, the CDR3 is TGTGCCAGCTCACTCAGGGGCCAAGAGACCCAGTACTTC.

The chain joins TRBV10-2 to TRBJ2-7; 7 bases match TRBD2. After removal of 5 bases from V and 0 bases from J, the junction contained 4 bases not matched to a gene. The V gene's germline CDR1 is WSHSY and CDR2 SAAADI. This CDR3 spans 14 amino acids. CDR3 region: CASSRAGSSYEQYF. The DNA for the CDR3 is TGCGCCAGCAGTAGAGCGGGGAGCTCCTACGAGCAGTACTTC.

V and J are TRBV14 and TRBJ1-5; possible D gene TRBD1, 5 bases. The CDR3 has 15 amino acids. Trimming shortened V by 5 bases and J by 2 bases, and 13 bases separated the two germline ends. Germline V gene lookup returns CDR1 SGHDN and CDR2 FVKESK. CDR3 amino acids: CASSSGIGGNQPQHF. The CDR3 nucleotides read TGTGCCAGCAGCTCAGGGATAGGTGGCAATCAGCCCCAGCATTTT. The whole variable domain, filled in from reference TRBV14 and TRBJ1-5, reads EAGVTQFPSHSVIEKGQTVTLRCDPISGHDNLYWYRRVMGKEIKFLLHFVKESKQDESGMPNNRFLAERTGGTYSTLKVQPAELEDSGVYFCASSSGIGGNQPQHFGDGTRLSIL.

The chain is built from TRBV10-3 and TRBJ1-5, with D tentatively TRBD1 (5 bases). Germline loops: CDR1 ENHRY, CDR2 SYGVKD. The CDR3 has 14 amino acids. Between the trimmed V and J ends, which lost 2 bases and 4 bases, there was a span of 9 bases. The CDR3 DNA follows: TGTGCCATCAGTGAGGACAGTTCAAATCAGCCCCAGCATTTT. This encodes CAISEDSSNQPQHF.

V and J are TRBV24-1 and TRBJ2-3; D might be TRBD2 (6 bases). This CDR3 region has 14 residues. The germline CDR1 and CDR2 sequences are KGHDR and SFDVKD. V was clipped by 5 bases and J by 1 base, with 9 bases between them. The CDR3 spells CATSAAGRTDTQYF. Written as DNA, the CDR3 is TGTGCCACCAGTGCGGCGGGGCGCACAGATACGCAGTATTTT.

The chain couples TRBV7-9 to TRBJ2-3; 15 nucleotides align to TRBD2. This CDR3 region has 18 residues. The germline V gene encodes CDR1 SEHNR and CDR2 FQNEAQ (reference sequence). The junction had 6 bases not matched to a gene; V was cut back by 3 bases and J by 2 bases. CDR3 residues: CASSFGGTSGGPTDTQYF. The CDR3 DNA reads TGTGCCAGCAGCTTCGGTGGGACTAGCGGGGGGCCCACAGATACGCAGTATTTT.

This chain connects TRBV10-3 to TRBJ2-2; the match to TRBD1 covers 11 bases. Looked up from germline, CDR1 is ENHRY and CDR2 is SYGVKD. V lost 7 bases, J lost 4 bases, and 2 bases stayed unmatched. The CDR3 sequence is 14 residues long. The CDR3 protein is CAITGTGGTGELFF. CDR3 DNA: TGTGCCATCACCGGGACAGGGGGCACCGGGGAGCTGTTTTTT.

This sequence joins TRBV10-2 and TRBJ1-1; D gene unclear. V was clipped by 5 bases and J by 7 bases, with 14 bases between them. Germline CDR1 WSHSY, CDR2 SAAADI. CDR3 size: 13 residues. For the CDR3, the DNA is TGCGCCAGCAGTACTAGCTCCCCCGGTGAAGCTTTCTTT. Its translation is CASSTSSPGEAFF.

Comments on this clone: The sample carries other DNA sequences with the same CDR3. The gene calls are TRBV7-9 and TRBJ1-1; D is unclear. V was cut by 4 bases and J by 1 base, with 13 bases left in between. Germline-derived CDR1 and CDR2 are SEHNR and FQNEAQ (reference sequence). The CDR3 contains 15 residues. The CDR3: CASSSAPTGNTEAFF. CDR3 in DNA: TGTGCCAGCAGCTCTGCGCCGACGGGGAACACTGAAGCTTTCTTT.

The J gene is TRBJ1-3, the V gene TRBV7-7, with D unclear. The V gene lost 4 bases and the J gene lost 1 base, with 11 bases spanning the gap. The CDR3 contains 15 residues. CDR1 SSHAT and CDR2 FNYEAQ come from the germline V gene (reference sequence). The CDR3 DNA is TGTGCCAGCAGCTCTTTGGTGAGGTCTGGAAACACCATATATTTT. Protein sequence: CASSSLVRSGNTIYF.

In its sample, this clone was seen a few times. This chain links TRBV19 with TRBJ1-4; D is ambiguous. Germline loops: CDR1 LNHDA, CDR2 SQIVND (reference sequence). V was cut by 6 bases and J by 8 bases, with 10 bases left in between. The CDR3 loop spans 12 amino acids. The CDR3 DNA reads as TGTGCCAGTAGGAGTCTGTGGGAAAAACTGTTTTTT. Translating it yields CASRSLWEKLFF.

V gene TRBV11-2 combines with J gene TRBJ2-3; 11 bases align to TRBD1. The CDR3 is 16 residues long. V was clipped by 6 bases and J by 6 bases; unmatched bases: 11. Germline V lookup: CDR1 SGHAT, CDR2 FQNNGV. CDR3 nucleotides: TGTGCCAGCAGATCGACTCCCGGGACAGGGGGTGATACGCAGTATTTT. It yields the protein CASRSTPGTGGDTQYF. Looking up the rest from reference TRBV11-2 and TRBJ2-3 gives the full variable domain: EAGVAQSPRYKIIEKRQSVAFWCNPISGHATLYWYQQILGQGPKLLIQFQNNGVVDDSQLPKDRFSAERLKGVDSTLKIQPAKLEDSAVYLCASRSTPGTGGDTQYFGPGTRLTVL.

The chain carries TRBV7-6 and TRBJ2-3, with a weak D call TRBD1 (6 bases). Trimming pared 4 bases from V and 0 bases from J, leaving 11 bases between. The germline CDR1 and CDR2 sequences are SGHVS and FNYEAQ. The CDR3 loop spans 15 amino acids. The CDR3 spells CASSSTGSSTDTQYF. CDR3 sequence (DNA): TGTGCCAGCAGCTCCACAGGGTCCAGCACAGATACGCAGTATTTT.

For the CDR3, the DNA is TGTGCCAGCAGCTGGAACAGGGCGGATACGCAGTATTTT. Its protein is CASSWNRADTQYF. This chain joins TRBV7-2 and TRBJ2-3, with a weak D call TRBD1 (6 bases). There are 13 residues in the CDR3. Deletions cut 4 bases from V and 6 bases from J, with 11 bases between. The V gene's germline CDR1 is SGHTA and CDR2 FQGNSA.

The chain joins TRBV3-1 (or the pseudogene TRBV3-2) to TRBJ1-4; the D is unclear. The CDR3 sequence is 16 residues long. Germline V lookup: CDR1 LGHDT, CDR2 YNNKEL (reference sequence). V dropped 4 bases and J dropped 4 bases, with 16 bases sitting between them. The CDR3 nucleotides are TGTGCCAGCAGCCTCCTAAGGCCAGGAGGTAATGAAAAACTGTTTTTT. Translation gives CASSLLRPGGNEKLFF.

This chain joins TRBV10-3 and TRBJ1-6; a weak D match, TRBD1 (6 bases). This CDR3 has 16 residues. Germline V gene sequence: CDR1 ENHRY, CDR2 SYGVKD. Trimming removed 6 bases from V and 0 bases from J, with 12 bases in between. CDR3 region: CAISTGQSSYNSPLHF. The CDR3 coding sequence is TGTGCCATCAGCACAGGGCAAAGCTCCTATAATTCACCCCTCCACTTT.

This clone was picked up one time. The chain is built from TRBV5-1 and TRBJ2-5, with 10 positions matching TRBD1. J gave up 0 bases and V 4 bases, and 3 bases lay outside the gene matches. Germline assignment: CDR1 SGHRS and CDR2 YFSETQ. This CDR3 spans 15 amino acids. This chain's CDR3 is CASSRTGGYQETQYF. DNA of the CDR3: TGCGCCAGCAGCCGGACAGGGGGGTACCAAGAGACCCAGTACTTC.

The chain carries TRBV25-1 and TRBJ1-5; D is unresolved. CDR3 size: 14 residues. Germline V gene data show CDR1 as MGHDK and CDR2 as SYGVNS. V lost 3 bases, J lost 6 bases, and 12 bases lay in between. The CDR3 DNA follows: TGTGCCAGCAGTGATGGAGCGGGTGGTCAGCCCCAGCATTTT. The encoded protein is CASSDGAGGQPQHF.

V and J are TRBV5-1 and TRBJ2-3, with 9 bases aligning to TRBD1. This CDR3 is 17 amino acids long. The V segment lost 4 bases and the J segment 1 base; nucleotides outside the gene matches: 10. Germline assignment: CDR1 SGHRS and CDR2 YFSETQ. CDR3 sequence: CASSATGTGWGTDTQYF. In DNA, the CDR3 is TGCGCCAGCAGCGCGACCGGGACAGGGTGGGGCACAGATACGCAGTATTTT. Full variable domain (rest looked up from reference TRBV5-1 and TRBJ2-3): KAGVTQTPRYLIKTRGQQVTLSCSPISGHRSVSWYQQTPGQGLQFLFEYFSETQRNKGNFPGRFSGRQFSNSRSEMNVSTLELGDSALYLCASSATGTGWGTDTQYFGPGTRLTVL.